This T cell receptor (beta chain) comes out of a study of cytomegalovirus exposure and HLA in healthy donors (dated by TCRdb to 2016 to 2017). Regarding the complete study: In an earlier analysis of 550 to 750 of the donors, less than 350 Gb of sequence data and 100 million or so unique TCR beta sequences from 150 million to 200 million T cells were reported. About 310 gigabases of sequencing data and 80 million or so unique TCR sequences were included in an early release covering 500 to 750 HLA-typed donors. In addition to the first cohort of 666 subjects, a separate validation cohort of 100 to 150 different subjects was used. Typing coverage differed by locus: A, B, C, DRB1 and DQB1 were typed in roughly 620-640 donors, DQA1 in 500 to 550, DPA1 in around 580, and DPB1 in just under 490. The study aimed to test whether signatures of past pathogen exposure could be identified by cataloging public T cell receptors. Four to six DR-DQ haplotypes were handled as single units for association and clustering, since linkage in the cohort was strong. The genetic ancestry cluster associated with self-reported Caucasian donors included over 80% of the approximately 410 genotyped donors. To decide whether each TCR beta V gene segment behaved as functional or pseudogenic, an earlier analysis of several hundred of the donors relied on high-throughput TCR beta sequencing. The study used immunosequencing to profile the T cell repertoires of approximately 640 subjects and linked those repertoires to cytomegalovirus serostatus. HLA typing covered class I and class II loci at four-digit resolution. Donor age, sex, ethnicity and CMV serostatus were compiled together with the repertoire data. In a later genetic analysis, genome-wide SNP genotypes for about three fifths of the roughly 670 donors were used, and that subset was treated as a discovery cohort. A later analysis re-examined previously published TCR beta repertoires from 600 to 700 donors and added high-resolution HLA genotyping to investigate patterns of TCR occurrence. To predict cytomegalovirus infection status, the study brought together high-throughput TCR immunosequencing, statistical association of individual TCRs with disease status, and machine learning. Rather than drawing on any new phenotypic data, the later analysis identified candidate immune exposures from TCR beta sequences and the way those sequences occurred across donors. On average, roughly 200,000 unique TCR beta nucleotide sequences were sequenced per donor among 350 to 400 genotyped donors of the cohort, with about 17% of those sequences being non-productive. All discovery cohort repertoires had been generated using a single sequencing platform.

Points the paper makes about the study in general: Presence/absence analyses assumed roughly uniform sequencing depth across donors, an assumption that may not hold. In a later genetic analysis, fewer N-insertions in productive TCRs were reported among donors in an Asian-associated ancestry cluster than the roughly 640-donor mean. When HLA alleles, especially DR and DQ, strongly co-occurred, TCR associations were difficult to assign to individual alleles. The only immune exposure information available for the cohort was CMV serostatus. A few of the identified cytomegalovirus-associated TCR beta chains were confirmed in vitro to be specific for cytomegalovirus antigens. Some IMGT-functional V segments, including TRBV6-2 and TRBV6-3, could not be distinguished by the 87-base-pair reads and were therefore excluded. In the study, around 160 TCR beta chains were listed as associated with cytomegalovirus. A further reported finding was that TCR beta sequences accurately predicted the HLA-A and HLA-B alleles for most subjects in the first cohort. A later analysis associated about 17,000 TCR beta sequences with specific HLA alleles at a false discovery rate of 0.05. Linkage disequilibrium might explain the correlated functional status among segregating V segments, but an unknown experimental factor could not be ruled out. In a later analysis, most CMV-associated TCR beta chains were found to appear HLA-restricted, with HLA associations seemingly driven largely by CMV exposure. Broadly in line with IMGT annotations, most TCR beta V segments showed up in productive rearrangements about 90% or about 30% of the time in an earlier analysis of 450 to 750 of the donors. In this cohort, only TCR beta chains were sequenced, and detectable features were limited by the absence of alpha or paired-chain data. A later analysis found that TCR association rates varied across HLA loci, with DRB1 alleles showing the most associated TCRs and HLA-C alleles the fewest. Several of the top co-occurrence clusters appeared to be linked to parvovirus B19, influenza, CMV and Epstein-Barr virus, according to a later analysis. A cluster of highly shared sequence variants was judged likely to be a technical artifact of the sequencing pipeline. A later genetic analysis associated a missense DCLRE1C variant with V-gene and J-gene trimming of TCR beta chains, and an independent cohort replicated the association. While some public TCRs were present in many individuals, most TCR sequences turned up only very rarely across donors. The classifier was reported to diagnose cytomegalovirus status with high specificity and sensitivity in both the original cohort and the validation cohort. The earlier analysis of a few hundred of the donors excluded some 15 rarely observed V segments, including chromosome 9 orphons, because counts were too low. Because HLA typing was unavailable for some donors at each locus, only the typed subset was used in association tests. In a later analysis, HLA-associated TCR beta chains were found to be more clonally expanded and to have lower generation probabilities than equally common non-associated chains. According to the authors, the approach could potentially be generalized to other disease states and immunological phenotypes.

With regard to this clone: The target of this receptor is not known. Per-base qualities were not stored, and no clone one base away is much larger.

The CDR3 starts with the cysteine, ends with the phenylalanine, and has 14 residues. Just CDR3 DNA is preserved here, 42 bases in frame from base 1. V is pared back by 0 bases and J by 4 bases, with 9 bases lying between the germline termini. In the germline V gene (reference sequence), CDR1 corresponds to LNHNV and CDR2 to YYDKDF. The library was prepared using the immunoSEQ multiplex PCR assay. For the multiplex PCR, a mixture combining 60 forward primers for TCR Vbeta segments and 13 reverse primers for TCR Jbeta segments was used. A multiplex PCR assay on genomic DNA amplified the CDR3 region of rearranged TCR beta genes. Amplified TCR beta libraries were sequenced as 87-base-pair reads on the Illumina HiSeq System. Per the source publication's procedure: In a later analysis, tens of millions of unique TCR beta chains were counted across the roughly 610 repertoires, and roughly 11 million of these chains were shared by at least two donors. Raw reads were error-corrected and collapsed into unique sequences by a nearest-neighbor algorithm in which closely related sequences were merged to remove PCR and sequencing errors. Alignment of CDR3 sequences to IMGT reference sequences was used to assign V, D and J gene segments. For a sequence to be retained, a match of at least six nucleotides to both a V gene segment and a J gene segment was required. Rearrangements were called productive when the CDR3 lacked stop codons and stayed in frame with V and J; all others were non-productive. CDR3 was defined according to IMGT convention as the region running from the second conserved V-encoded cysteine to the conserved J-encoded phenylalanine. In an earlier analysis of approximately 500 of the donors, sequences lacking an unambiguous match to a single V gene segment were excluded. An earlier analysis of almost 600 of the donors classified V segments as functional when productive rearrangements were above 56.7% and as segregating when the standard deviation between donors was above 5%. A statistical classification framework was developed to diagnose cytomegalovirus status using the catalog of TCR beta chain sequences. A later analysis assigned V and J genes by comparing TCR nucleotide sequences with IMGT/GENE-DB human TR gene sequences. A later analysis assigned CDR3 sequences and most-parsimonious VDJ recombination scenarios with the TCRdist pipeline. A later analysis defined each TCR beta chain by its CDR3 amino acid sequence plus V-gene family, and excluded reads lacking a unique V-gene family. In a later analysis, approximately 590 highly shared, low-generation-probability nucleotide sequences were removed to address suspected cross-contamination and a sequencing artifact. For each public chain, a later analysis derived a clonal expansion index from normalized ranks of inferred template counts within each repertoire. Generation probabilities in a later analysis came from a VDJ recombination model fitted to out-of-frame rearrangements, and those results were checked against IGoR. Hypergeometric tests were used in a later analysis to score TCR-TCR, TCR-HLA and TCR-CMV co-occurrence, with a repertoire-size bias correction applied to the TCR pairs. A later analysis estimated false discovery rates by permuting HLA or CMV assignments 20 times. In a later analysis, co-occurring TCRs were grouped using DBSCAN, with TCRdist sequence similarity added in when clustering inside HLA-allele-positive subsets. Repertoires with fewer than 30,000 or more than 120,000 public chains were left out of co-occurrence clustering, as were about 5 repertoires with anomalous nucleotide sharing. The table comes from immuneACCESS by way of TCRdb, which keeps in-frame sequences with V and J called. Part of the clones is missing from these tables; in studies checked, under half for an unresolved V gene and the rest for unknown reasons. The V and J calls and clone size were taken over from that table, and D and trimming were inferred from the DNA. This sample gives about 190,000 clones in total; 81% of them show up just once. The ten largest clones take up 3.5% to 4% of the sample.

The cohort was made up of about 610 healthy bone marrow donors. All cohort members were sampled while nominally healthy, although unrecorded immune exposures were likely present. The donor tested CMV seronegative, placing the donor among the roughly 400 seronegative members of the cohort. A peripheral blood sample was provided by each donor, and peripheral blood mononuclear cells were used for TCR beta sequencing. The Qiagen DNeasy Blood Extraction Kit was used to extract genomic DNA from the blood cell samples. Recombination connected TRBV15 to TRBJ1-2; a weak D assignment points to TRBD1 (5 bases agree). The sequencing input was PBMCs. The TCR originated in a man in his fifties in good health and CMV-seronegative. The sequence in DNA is TGTGCCACCAGCAGAGATCACGACAGCTATGGCTACACCTTC. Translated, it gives CATSRDHDSYGYTF.